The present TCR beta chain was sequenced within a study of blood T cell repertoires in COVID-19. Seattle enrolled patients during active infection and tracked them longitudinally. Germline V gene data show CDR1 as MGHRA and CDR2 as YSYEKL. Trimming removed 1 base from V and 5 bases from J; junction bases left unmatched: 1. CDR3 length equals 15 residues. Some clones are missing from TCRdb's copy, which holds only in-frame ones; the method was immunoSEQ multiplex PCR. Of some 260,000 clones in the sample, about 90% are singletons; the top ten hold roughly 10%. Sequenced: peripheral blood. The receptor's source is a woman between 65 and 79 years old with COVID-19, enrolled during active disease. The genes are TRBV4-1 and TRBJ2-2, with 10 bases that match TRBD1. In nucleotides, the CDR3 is TGCGCCAGCAGCCAAGGGACAGGGGGGACCGGGGAGCTGTTTTTT. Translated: CASSQGTGGTGELFF.